Reported below is one TCR beta chain. This entry is derived from a study of glioma-infiltrating T cells. Germline CDR1 reads SGHVS; CDR2 reads FQNEAQ. V trimming: 1 base; J trimming: 5 bases; junction bases outside the gene matches: 7. The CDR3 runs to 16 residues. The iRepertoire nested amplicon-rescue multiplex PCR amplified TCR alpha and beta CDR3s from RNA. TCRdb redid the calling of the multiplex PCR reads with MiXCR, one entry per CDR3 protein. Here the sample spans 150,000 to 200,000 distinct CDR3 sequences, about 46% being singletons. The J gene is TRBJ2-5, the V gene TRBV7-8, with 10 positions matching TRBD2. Input material: glioma tissue, nonneoplastic brain tissue, or PBMCs (not recorded which). The sequence was obtained from a human donor with low-grade glioma or glioblastoma, undergoing nonglioma brain surgery, or in good health (not recorded which). CDR3: CASSLVSSGSPETQYF. The CDR3, as DNA: TGTGCCAGCAGCTTAGTGTCTAGCGGGAGTCCGGAGACCCAGTACTTC.